The 6 T cell receptor beta chains in this list originate from one sample, sequenced in a study of blood T cells in healthy people across ages. The second PCR ran about 6 to 11 cycles with a sample-barcoded 5' primer and J-beta primers. Each CDR3 protein gets one entry after TCRdb re-called the 5' RACE reads with MiXCR. The table lists 350,000 to 450,000 distinct CDR3 sequences, approximately 51% of them singletons. Sequenced: blood. The receptor set was obtained from a man between 60 and 70 years old in good health.

Notes on this clonotype: An end of the junction does not agree with germline; a read error may underlie this. The J gene is TRBJ2-1, the V gene TRBV25-1; 9 bases line up with TRBD2. The CDR3 sequence is 16 residues long. In germline, CDR1 is MGHDK, CDR2 SYGVNS. CDR3 region: CASSEAGGPSYNAQFF. DNA of the CDR3: TGTGCCAGCAGTGAAGCGGGGGGGCCATCCTACAATGCGCAGTTCTTC. The full variable domain, completed using reference TRBV25-1 and TRBJ2-1, is EADIYQTPRYLVIGTGKKITLECSQTMGHDKMYWYQQDPGMELHLIHYSYGVNSTEKGDLSSESTVSRIRTEHFPLTLESARPSHTSQYLCASSEAGGPSYNAQFFGPGTRLTVL.

This clonotype was observed a handful of times. The chain joins TRBV27 to TRBJ2-1; no clear D gene. The CDR3 consists of 12 residues. Germline values: CDR1 MNHEY, CDR2 SMNVEV (reference sequence). The V end was cut by 2 bases, the J end by 8 bases, with 7 bases between. CDR3 sequence (DNA): TGTGCCAGCAGTTTAGGTGTCCATGAGCAGTTCTTC. Translation gives CASSLGVHEQFF.

The J gene is TRBJ1-5, the V gene TRBV10-2; D is undetermined. The CDR3 has 14 amino acids. Trimming took off 3 bases at V and 5 bases at J, with 11 bases between the two ends. Germline CDR1 reads WSHSY; CDR2 reads SAAADI. CDR3 residues: CASSDEGRDQPQHF. The CDR3 nucleotides are TGCGCCAGCAGTGACGAAGGGAGGGATCAGCCCCAGCATTTT.

Points on this clonotype: One junction end disagrees with the germline gene, perhaps due to a read error. V is TRBV6-6 and J is TRBJ1-4, with a weak D call TRBD1 (6 bases). Germline CDR1 and CDR2: MNHNY and SVGAGI (reference sequence). The CDR3 is made up of 14 amino acids. CDR3 bases: TGTGCCAGCATTTACGGCAGGGGTGGTGAAAAACTGTTTTTT. Its protein is CASIYGRGGEKLFF.

The chain has TRBV2 and TRBJ1-1, with D possibly being TRBD1 (5 bases). The V end lost 10 bases, the J end lost 3 bases, and 15 bases lay between the germline ends. CDR3 length equals 13 residues. The germline gives CDR1 SNHLY, CDR2 FYNNEI. The CDR3 bases are TGTGCCACCCGGGACGGCGGGGACACTGAAGCTTTCTTT. Amino acids: CATRDGGDTEAFF.

The gene calls are TRBV2 and TRBJ1-2, with D tentatively TRBD1 (5 bases). The CDR3 runs to 14 residues. CDR1 SNHLY and CDR2 FYNNEI come from the germline V gene. V was shortened by 7 bases and J by 1 base, with 13 bases between the two germline ends. DNA of the CDR3: TGTGCCAGCAACGGAGACAGTCTTAACTATGGCTACACCTTC. Translating gives CASNGDSLNYGYTF.